A single T cell receptor (beta chain) is shown here with its context. This clonotype was picked up many times. Its antigen has not been determined. Base quality data are lacking; no much larger clone is found one base away. The data stem from a study of T cells in Graves' hyperthyroidism and ophthalmopathy (dated by TCRdb to about 2019). With respect to the entire study: A discovery cohort of approximately 100 patients, about 44 with Graves' ophthalmopathy and 55 to 65 with stable Graves' hyperthyroidism, was used to find distinguishing TCR V-J signatures. After blood sampling, hyperthyroidism patients were treated with methimazole at a starting dose of 30 mg daily, and ophthalmopathy patients were treated with high-dose intravenous methylprednisolone. The 100 discovery patients were randomly split 7:3 into training and test sets. The study also compared thyroid tissue and blood T-cell repertoires from several Graves' hyperthyroidism patients. TCR Vbeta CDR3 sequencing of 135 peripheral blood samples (roughly 43 ophthalmopathy, around 80 hyperthyroidism and roughly 17 progressor patients) is reported in the paper. Prospective prediction of ophthalmopathy was tested in an independent validation cohort of 18 to 20 hyperthyroidism patients and 15 to 17 patients who later progressed to ophthalmopathy.

Study-level results and caveats: Ophthalmopathy was separated from stable hyperthyroidism by a 13 V-J signature model, with approximately 90% sensitivity and approximately 81% specificity obtained in cross-validation and 80%/75% obtained in testing. During validation, the model predicted progression to ophthalmopathy a median of about 6.3 months ahead of onset, with almost 71% sensitivity and 72.22% specificity. Most expanded thyroid clonotypes (frequency above 0.001) were also detected in blood, a finding suggesting that blood repertoires may reflect thyroid immune responses. No statistical method was used to fix the sample size in advance, and group allocation was not hidden from the investigators.

Amplification of TCR beta CDR3 regions was carried out from RNA transcripts. For the first round of RT-PCR on the TCR CDR3, the HTBI primer set was used together with the Qiagen OneStep RT-PCR kit. Libraries were constructed in a second round of multiplex PCR, after which size selection and purification were carried out. Paired-end sequencing of the libraries was performed with 100 bp reads on an Illumina HiSeq2000. The published analysis was carried out like this. Raw data were processed with SOAPnuke, discarding reads with adapters, uncalled bases, mean Phred below 15, or no exact constant-primer or identifier match. COPE v1.2.5 was used to merge the high-quality paired reads, and each unique nucleotide sequence was defined as a clonotype. Clonotypes were aligned to IMGT TRBV, TRBD and TRBJ reference segments using MiTCR v1.1. The analysis was restricted to V-J combinations with a frequency above 0.0001, which together covered approximately 99% of the repertoires. A TCS score was defined as the ratio of F50 (clonal expansion) to E x V (chaos), with BLOSUM62-based TCRdist applied between CDR3 peptides within each V-J. Welch's t-statistics and random forest reduced 500 to 650 V-J features to 10 to 15, which were used in a naive Bayes classifier (R e1071). Thyroid-blood repertoire similarity was quantified with the Morisita-Horn index. TCRdb ran its own pipeline on the public reads, namely fastp trimming at Q25 and MiXCR clone calling, and kept in-frame beta chains. Every entry covers one CDR3 protein and lists the most common genes and DNA from its rows. These V and J calls originate from TCRdb's pipeline instead of the authors' own analysis. Present in this sample are about 540,000 distinct CDR3 sequences, around 45% of which were seen just once. The ten largest clones capture around 7.7% of the sample.

Graves' hyperthyroidism was defined as stable when no progression to ophthalmopathy occurred over 18 months of follow-up. Hyperthyroidism patients were newly diagnosed, with disease duration under 2 months, and aged 18 to 65 years. The study excluded patients with uncontrolled infections, other autoimmune diseases, pregnancy or lactation. Clinical symptoms, serum thyroxine and TRAb, thyroid ultrasound, and orbital computed tomography formed the basis for the diagnoses. Total RNA was extracted using Trizol reagent, and RNA quality was assessed on an Agilent 2100 Bioanalyzer. The sequence was collected from a woman between 18 and 29 years old with Graves' hyperthyroidism. Sample: peripheral blood or thyroid tissue (not recorded which).

The CDR3 reads CASSLAGQGTGTYTF. The DNA is TGTGCCAGCAGCTTAGCGGGACAGGGGACAGGGACCTACACCTTC. The chain employs TRBV7-8 and TRBJ1-2, with 10 bases in between that match TRBD1. CDR1 SGHVS and CDR2 FQNEAQ are derived from the germline V gene. The germline V and J ends show losses of 0 bases and 10 bases respectively, and no gene match explains 8 bases of the junction. Measured from the cysteine to the phenylalanine, the CDR3 is 15 residues long. The only DNA kept is the CDR3, 45 bases in frame from the first base. With the rest looked up from the reference TRBV7-8 and TRBJ1-2 genes rather than sequenced, the full variable domain is GAGVSQSPRYKVAKRGQDVALRCDPISGHVSLFWYQQALGQGPEFLTYFQNEAQLDKSGLPSDRFFAERPEGSVSTLKIQRTQQEDSAVYLCASSLAGQGTGTYTFGSGTRLTVV.